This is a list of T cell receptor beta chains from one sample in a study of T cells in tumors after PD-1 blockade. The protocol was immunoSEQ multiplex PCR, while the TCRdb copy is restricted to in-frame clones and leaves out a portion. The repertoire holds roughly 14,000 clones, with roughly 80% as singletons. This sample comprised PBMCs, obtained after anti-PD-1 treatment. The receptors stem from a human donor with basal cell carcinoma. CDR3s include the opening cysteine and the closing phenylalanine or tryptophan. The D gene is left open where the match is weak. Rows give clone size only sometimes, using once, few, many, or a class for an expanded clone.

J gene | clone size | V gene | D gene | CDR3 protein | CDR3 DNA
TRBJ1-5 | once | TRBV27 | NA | CASSNLGSNQPQHF | TGTGCCAGCAGTAATTTAGGGAGCAATCAGCCCCAGCATTTT
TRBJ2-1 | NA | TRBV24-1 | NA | CATSDPSYNEQFF | TGTGCCACTTCCGATCCGTCCTACAATGAGCAGTTCTTC
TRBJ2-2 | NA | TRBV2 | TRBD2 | CASRGEGGLDTGELFF | TGTGCCAGCAGAGGGGAGGGAGGGCTAGACACCGGGGAGCTGTTTTTT
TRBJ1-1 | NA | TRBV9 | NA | CASSVGVTGPNTEAFF | TGTGCCAGCAGCGTCGGTGTGACAGGTCCGAACACTGAAGCTTTCTTT
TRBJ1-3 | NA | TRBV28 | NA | CASQLGGSGNTIYF | TGTGCCAGCCAACTGGGGGGGTCTGGAAACACCATATATTTT
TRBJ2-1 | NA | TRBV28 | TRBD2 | CASTGGASGDNEQFF | TGTGCCAGCACCGGTGGGGCTAGCGGCGACAATGAGCAGTTCTTC
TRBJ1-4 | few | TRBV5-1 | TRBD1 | CASSAGQVKNEKLFF | TGCGCCAGCAGCGCCGGACAGGTGAAGAATGAAAAACTGTTTTTT
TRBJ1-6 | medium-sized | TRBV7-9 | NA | CASSLEGNSPLHF | TGTGCCAGCAGCTTAGAGGGTAATTCACCCCTCCACTTT
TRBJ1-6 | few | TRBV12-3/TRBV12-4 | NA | CASSLQRNSPLHF | TGTGCCAGCAGTTTACAGAGGAATTCACCCCTCCACTTT
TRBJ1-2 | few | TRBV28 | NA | CASGYSYGYTF | TGTGCCAGCGGATACTCATATGGCTACACCTTC
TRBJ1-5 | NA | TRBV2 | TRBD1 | CASSQQGADQPQHF | TGTGCCAGCAGTCAACAGGGGGCGGATCAGCCCCAGCATTTT
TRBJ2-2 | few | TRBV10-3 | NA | CAIRDSTGELFF | TGTGCCATCAGGGACAGCACCGGGGAGCTGTTTTTT
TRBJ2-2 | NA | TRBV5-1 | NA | CASSPGSLNTGELFF | TGCGCCAGCAGCCCGGGAAGCCTGAACACCGGGGAGCTGTTTTTT
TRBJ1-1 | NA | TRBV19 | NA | CASSPGTSNRVEAFF | TGTGCCAGTAGTCCCGGGACTTCTAATCGGGTTGAAGCTTTCTTT
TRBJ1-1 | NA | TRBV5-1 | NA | CASSLDGMNTEAFF | TGCGCCAGCAGCCTCGACGGCATGAACACTGAAGCTTTCTTT
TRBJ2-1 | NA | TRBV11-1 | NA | CASSYPTPLPYNEQFF | TGTGCCAGCAGCTACCCGACCCCTCTCCCCTACAATGAGCAGTTCTTC
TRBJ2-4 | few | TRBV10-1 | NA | CASSESTGRTIQYF | TGCGCCAGCAGTGAGTCGACGGGGCGAACCATTCAGTACTTC
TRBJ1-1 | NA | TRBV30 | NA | CAWAAGGRAEAFF | TGTGCCTGGGCGGCCGGGGGTAGGGCTGAAGCTTTCTTT
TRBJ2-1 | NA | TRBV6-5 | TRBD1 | CATSGTGIHEQFF | TGTGCCACCTCCGGGACAGGGATCCATGAGCAGTTCTTC
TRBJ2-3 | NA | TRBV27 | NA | CASSLLHSTDTQYF | TGTGCCAGCAGTCTCCTCCACAGCACAGATACGCAGTATTTT
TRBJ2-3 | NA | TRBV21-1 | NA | CASSDTSGSTDTQYF | TGTGCCAGCAGCGACACTAGCGGTAGCACAGATACGCAGTATTTT
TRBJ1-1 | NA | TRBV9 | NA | CASSPNLGVNTEAFF | TGTGCCAGCAGCCCCAATCTAGGTGTGAACACTGAAGCTTTCTTT
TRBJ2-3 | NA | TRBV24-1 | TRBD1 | CATPFQRQGTDTQYF | TGTGCCACCCCCTTCCAAAGACAGGGGACAGATACGCAGTATTTT
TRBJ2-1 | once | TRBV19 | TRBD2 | CASSSTSGGSHNEQFF | TGTGCCAGTAGTTCGACTAGCGGGGGGTCCCACAATGAGCAGTTCTTC
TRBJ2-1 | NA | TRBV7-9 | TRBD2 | CASSLGTSGNSYNEQFF | TGTGCCAGCAGCTTAGGGACTAGCGGGAACTCCTACAATGAGCAGTTCTTC
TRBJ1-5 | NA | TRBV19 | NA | CATNWGNPSNQPQHF | TGTGCCACAAATTGGGGGAATCCTAGCAATCAGCCCCAGCATTTT
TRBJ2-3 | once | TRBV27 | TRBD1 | CASSLDRAFANTQYF | TGTGCCAGCAGTCTAGACAGGGCTTTCGCGAATACGCAGTATTTT
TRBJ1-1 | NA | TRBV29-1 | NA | CSVPTRGDTEAFF | TGCAGCGTCCCGACCCGGGGGGACACTGAAGCTTTCTTT
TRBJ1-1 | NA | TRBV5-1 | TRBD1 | CASSSGQGMNTEAFF | TGCGCCAGCAGCTCCGGACAGGGCATGAACACTGAAGCTTTCTTT
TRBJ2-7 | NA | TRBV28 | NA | CASSPLRLGTLYEQYF | TGTGCCAGCAGTCCACTCCGATTAGGGACCCTCTACGAGCAGTACTTC
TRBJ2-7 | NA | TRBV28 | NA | CASSLGTLGYEQYF | TGTGCCAGCAGTTTAGGGACCTTGGGATACGAGCAGTACTTC
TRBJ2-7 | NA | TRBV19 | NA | CASSIKVGDEQYF | TGTGCCAGTAGTATTAAGGTAGGGGACGAGCAGTACTTC
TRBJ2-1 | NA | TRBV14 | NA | CASSRLAQNNEQFF | TGTGCCAGCAGCCGCCTCGCACAGAACAATGAGCAGTTCTTC
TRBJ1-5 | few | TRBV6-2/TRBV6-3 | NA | CASSYGGSQNQPQHF | TGTGCCAGCAGTTACGGGGGATCCCAGAATCAGCCCCAGCATTTT
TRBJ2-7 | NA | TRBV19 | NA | CASSIPGQRYEQYF | TGTGCCAGTAGTATCCCTGGACAGAGGTACGAGCAGTACTTC
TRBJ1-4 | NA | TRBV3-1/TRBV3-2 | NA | CASSQDHRSLFF | TGTGCCAGCAGCCAAGATCATAGGAGTCTGTTTTTT
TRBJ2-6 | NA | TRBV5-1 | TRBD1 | CASSLAGGSSGANVLTF | TGCGCCAGCAGCTTGGCAGGGGGATCCTCTGGGGCCAACGTCCTGACTTTC
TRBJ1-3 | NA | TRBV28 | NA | CASSLLFGTGTGNTIYF | TGTGCCAGCAGTTTATTGTTCGGAACCGGGACTGGAAACACCATATATTTT
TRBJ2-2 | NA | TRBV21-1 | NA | CASSSVGTGGSLNTGELFF | TGTGCCAGCAGCAGCGTGGGGACAGGGGGTTCCCTGAACACCGGGGAGCTGTTTTTT
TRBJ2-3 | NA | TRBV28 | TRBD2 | CASSSAGGGSDTQYF | TGTGCCAGCAGTTCAGCGGGAGGGGGCTCAGATACGCAGTATTTT
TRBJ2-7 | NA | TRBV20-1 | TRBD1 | CSASKGTGGREQYF | TGCAGTGCTAGTAAGGGGACAGGGGGCCGCGAGCAGTACTTC
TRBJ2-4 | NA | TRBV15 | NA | CATSGISEWAKNIQYF | TGTGCCACCAGCGGAATCAGTGAATGGGCCAAAAACATTCAGTACTTC
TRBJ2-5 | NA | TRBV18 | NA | CASSYTVGLEGQETQYF | TGTGCCAGCTCGTACACTGTTGGCCTCGAAGGTCAAGAGACCCAGTACTTC
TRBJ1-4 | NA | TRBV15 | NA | CATNSHPGINNGKLFF | TGTGCCACCAACTCACATCCCGGGATCAATAATGGGAAACTGTTTTTT
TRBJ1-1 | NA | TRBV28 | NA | CASLRGRGGTEAFF | TGTGCCAGCCTAAGGGGCAGGGGCGGAACTGAAGCTTTCTTT
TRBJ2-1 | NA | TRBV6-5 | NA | CASSYEDSRYNEQFF | TGTGCCAGCAGTTACGAGGACAGTAGGTACAATGAGCAGTTCTTC
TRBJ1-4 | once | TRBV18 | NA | CASSPGVAEKLFF | TGTGCCAGCTCCCCGGGCGTCGCGGAAAAACTGTTTTTT
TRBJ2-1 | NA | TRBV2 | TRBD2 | CASSELGKRGGNNEQFF | TGTGCCAGCAGTGAATTAGGGAAGCGGGGGGGCAACAATGAGCAGTTCTTC
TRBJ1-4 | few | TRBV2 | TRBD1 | CASTRTGGSNEKLFF | TGTGCCAGCACCCGAACAGGGGGCAGCAATGAAAAACTGTTTTTT
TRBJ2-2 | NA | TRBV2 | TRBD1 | CALRGQGKLTGELFF | TGTGCCCTCAGGGGACAGGGGAAATTGACCGGGGAGCTGTTTTTT
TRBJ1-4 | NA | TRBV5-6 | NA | CASSFFGSEEKLFF | TGTGCCAGCAGCTTTTTCGGGTCCGAAGAAAAACTGTTTTTT
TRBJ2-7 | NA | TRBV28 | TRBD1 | CASSLFPGTGTYEQYF | TGTGCCAGCAGTTTATTCCCCGGGACAGGGACCTACGAGCAGTACTTC
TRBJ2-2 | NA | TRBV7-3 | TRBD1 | CASSSSGTGGPNTGELFF | TGTGCCAGCAGCTCATCCGGGACAGGGGGCCCTAACACCGGGGAGCTGTTTTTT
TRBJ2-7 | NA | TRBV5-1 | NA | CASSLVEATYEQYF | TGCGCCAGCAGCTTGGTTGAGGCGACCTACGAGCAGTACTTC
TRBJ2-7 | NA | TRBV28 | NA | CATRIGGGTYEQYF | TGTGCCACCCGAATTGGGGGAGGTACCTACGAGCAGTACTTC
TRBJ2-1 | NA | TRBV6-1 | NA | CASSEAAGRGEQFF | TGTGCCAGCAGTGAAGCAGCAGGGCGGGGTGAGCAGTTCTTC
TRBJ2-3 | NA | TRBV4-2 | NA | CASSQDRGAGDTQYF | TGTGCCAGCAGCCAAGACAGGGGGGCCGGGGATACGCAGTATTTT
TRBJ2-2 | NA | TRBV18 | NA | CASSPKAVVTGELFF | TGTGCCAGCTCACCTAAGGCGGTGGTCACCGGGGAGCTGTTTTTT
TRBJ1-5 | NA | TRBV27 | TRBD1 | CASSPSGTGAGQPQHF | TGTGCCAGCAGTCCATCCGGGACAGGGGCAGGTCAGCCCCAGCATTTT